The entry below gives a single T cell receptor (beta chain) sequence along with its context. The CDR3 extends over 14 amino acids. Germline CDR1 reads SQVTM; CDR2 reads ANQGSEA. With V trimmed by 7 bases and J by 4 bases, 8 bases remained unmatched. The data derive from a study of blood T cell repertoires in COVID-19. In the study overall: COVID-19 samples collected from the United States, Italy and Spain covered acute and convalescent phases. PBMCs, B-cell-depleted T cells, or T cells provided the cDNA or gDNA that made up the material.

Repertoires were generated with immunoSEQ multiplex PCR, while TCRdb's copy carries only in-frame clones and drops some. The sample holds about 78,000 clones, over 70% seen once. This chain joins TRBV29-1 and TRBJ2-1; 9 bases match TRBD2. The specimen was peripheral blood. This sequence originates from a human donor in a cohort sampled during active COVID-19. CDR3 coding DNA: TGCAGCGCCGTGGGACTAGCAGAGTACAATGAGCAGTTCTTC. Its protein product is CSAVGLAEYNEQFF.